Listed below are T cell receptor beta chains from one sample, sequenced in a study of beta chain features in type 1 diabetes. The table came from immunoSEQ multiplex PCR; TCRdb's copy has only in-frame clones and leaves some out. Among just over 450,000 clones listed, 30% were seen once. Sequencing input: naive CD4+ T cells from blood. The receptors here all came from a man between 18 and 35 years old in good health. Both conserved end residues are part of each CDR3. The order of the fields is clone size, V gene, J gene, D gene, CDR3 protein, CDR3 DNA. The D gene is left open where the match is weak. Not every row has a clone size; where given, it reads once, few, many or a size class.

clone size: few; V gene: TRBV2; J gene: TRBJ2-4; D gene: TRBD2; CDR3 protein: CASSGTSGRGDIQYF; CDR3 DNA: TGTGCCAGCAGTGGGACTAGCGGGAGAGGGGACATTCAGTACTTC
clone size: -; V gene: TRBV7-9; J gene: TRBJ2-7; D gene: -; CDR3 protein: CASSQDNSGRLSYEQYF; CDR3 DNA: TGTGCCAGCAGCCAGGACAATTCGGGACGCCTGAGCTACGAGCAGTACTTC
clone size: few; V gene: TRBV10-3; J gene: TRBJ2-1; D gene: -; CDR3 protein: CAISEEELTNNEQFF; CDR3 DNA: TGTGCCATCAGTGAAGAAGAATTGACGAACAATGAGCAGTTCTTC
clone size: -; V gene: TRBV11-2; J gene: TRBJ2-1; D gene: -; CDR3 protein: CASSLGAYNEQFF; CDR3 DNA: TGTGCCAGCAGCTTAGGTGCCTACAATGAGCAGTTCTTC
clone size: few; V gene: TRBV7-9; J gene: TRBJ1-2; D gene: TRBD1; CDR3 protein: CASSRDRATYGYTF; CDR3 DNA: TGTGCCAGCAGTCGTGACAGGGCGACCTATGGCTACACCTTC
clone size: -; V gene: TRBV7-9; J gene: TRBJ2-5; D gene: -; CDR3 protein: CASSFASMLQETQYF; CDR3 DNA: TGTGCCAGCAGCTTCGCTAGCATGCTCCAAGAGACCCAGTACTTC
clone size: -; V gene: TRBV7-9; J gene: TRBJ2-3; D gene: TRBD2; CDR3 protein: CASSFQGGLAGGPRDTQYF; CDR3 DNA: TGTGCCAGCAGCTTCCAAGGTGGACTAGCGGGAGGGCCAAGAGATACGCAGTATTTT
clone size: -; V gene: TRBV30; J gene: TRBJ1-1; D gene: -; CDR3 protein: CAWSVSHLGFF; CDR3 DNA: TGTGCCTGGAGTGTCTCCCACTTGGGTTTCTTT
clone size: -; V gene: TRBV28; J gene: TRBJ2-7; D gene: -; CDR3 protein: CASTGRVPYEQYF; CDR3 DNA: TGTGCCAGCACCGGAAGGGTACCCTACGAGCAGTACTTC
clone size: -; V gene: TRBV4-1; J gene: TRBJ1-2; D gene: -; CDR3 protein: CASSPPGGGGYTF; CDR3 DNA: TGCGCCAGCAGCCCACCCGGTGGAGGTGGCTACACCTTC
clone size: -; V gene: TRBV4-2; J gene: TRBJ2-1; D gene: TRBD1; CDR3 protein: CASSSGTVDNEQFF; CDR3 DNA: TGTGCCAGCAGCTCGGGGACAGTCGACAATGAGCAGTTCTTC
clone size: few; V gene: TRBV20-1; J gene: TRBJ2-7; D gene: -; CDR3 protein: CSGSRAYEQYF; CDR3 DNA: TGCAGTGGTAGTCGGGCCTACGAGCAGTACTTC
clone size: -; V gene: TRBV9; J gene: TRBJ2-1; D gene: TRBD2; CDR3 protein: CASSVEWGAGGDNEQFF; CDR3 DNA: TGTGCCAGCAGCGTAGAATGGGGAGCGGGAGGCGACAATGAGCAGTTCTTC
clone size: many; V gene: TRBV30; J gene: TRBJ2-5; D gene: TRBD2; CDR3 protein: CAWSTSGTRETQYF; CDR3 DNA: TGTGCCTGGAGCACTAGCGGGACTCGGGAGACCCAGTACTTC
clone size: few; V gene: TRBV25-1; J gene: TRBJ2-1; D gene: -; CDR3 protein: CASSALNEQFF; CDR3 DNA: TGTGCCAGCAGTGCCCTTAATGAGCAGTTCTTC
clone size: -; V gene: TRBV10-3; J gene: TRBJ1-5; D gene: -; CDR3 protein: CAISPGDPQPQHF; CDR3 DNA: TGTGCCATCAGTCCAGGGGATCCCCAGCCCCAGCATTTT
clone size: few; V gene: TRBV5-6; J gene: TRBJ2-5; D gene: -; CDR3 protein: CASSLLRDHQETQYF; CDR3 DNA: TGTGCCAGCAGCTTGTTGAGAGACCACCAAGAGACCCAGTACTTC
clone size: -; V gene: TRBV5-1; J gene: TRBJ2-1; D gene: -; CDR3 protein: CASSFGTGPLNEQFF; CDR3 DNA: TGCGCCAGCAGCTTTGGGACGGGTCCCCTCAATGAGCAGTTCTTC
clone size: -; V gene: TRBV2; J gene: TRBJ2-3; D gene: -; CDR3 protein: CASSEALLDTQYF; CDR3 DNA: TGTGCCAGCAGTGAAGCCCTTTTAGATACGCAGTATTTT
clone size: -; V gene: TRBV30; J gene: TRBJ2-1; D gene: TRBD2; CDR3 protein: CAWSGLASIYNEQFF; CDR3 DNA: TGTGCCTGGAGTGGACTAGCGAGCATCTACAATGAGCAGTTCTTC
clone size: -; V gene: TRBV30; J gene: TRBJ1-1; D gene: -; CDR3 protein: CAWREQGGGFF; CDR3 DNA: TGTGCCTGGAGGGAACAAGGGGGTGGTTTCTTT
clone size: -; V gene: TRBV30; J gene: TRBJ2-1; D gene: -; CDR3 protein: CAWSVLKLANEQFF; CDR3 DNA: TGTGCCTGGAGTGTACTCAAACTAGCCAATGAGCAGTTCTTC
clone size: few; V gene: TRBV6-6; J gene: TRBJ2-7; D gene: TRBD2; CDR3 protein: CASNPSGGIAYEQYF; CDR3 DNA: TGTGCCAGCAACCCATCCGGGGGGATCGCCTACGAGCAGTACTTC
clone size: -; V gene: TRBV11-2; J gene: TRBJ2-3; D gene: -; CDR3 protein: CASIRVGGRTDTQYF; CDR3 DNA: TGTGCCAGCATCCGAGTGGGGGGCAGGACAGATACGCAGTATTTT
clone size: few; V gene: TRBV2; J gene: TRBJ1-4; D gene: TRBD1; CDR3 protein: CASRQGPTGVLFF; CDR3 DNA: TGTGCCAGCAGACAGGGGCCCACCGGGGTACTGTTTTTT
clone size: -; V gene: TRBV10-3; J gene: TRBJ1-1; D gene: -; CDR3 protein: CAISERGPGAEAFF; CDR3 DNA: TGTGCCATCAGTGAGAGAGGGCCTGGGGCTGAAGCTTTCTTT
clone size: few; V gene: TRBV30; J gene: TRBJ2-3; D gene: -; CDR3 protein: CAWSVRAATTDTQYF; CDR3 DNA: TGTGCCTGGAGTGTACGGGCCGCGACCACAGATACGCAGTATTTT
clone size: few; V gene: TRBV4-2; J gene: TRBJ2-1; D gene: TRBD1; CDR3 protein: CASSQRTGEQFF; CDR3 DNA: TGTGCCAGCAGCCAAAGGACAGGTGAGCAGTTCTTC
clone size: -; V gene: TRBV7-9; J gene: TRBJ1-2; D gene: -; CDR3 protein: CASSLAAVGEGYTF; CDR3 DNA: TGTGCCAGCAGCTTAGCGGCAGTAGGAGAAGGCTACACCTTC
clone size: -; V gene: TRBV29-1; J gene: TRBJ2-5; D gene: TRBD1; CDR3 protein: CSVARTGNGLGETQYF; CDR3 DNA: TGCAGCGTCGCCCGGACAGGGAATGGGCTTGGAGAGACCCAGTACTTC
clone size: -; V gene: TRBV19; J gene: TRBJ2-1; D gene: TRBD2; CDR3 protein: CASSTGLVNEQFF; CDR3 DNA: TGTGCCAGTAGTACCGGACTAGTCAATGAGCAGTTCTTC
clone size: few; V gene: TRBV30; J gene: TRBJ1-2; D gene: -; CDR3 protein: CAWNPDRGYGYTF; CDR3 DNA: TGTGCCTGGAACCCAGACAGAGGATATGGCTACACCTTC
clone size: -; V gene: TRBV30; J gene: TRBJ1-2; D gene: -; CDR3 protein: CAWETGMFSYGYTF; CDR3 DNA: TGTGCCTGGGAAACGGGCATGTTCTCCTATGGCTACACCTTC
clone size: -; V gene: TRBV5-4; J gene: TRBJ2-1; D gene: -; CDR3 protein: CASSLSGPYNEQFF; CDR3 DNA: TGTGCCAGCAGCCTTAGCGGACCTTACAATGAGCAGTTCTTC
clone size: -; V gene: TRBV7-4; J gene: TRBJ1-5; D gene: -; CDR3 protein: CASTWGSYQPQHF; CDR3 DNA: TGTGCCAGCACATGGGGCTCGTATCAGCCCCAGCATTTT
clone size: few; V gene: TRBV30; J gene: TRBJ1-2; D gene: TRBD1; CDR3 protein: CAWSVTGGSYGYTF; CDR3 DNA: TGTGCCTGGAGTGTCACAGGGGGTAGCTATGGCTACACCTTC
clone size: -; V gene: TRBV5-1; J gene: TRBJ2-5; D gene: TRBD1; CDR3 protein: CASSLGTGQETQYF; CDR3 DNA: TGCGCCAGCAGCCTCGGGACAGGCCAAGAGACCCAGTACTTC
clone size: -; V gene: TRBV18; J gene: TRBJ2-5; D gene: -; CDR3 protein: CASSPESVARETQYF; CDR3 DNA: TGTGCCAGCTCACCAGAGTCGGTAGCAAGGGAGACCCAGTACTTC
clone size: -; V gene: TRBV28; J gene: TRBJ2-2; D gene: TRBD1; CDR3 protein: CASRTGGYTGELFF; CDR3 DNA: TGTGCCAGCAGAACAGGGGGCTACACCGGGGAGCTGTTTTTT
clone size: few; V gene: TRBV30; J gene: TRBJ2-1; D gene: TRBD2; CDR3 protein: CAHGVAGGLDNEQFF; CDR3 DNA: TGTGCCCACGGGGTAGCGGGAGGACTCGACAATGAGCAGTTCTTC
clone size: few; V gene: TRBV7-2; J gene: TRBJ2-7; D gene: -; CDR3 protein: CASSLAGTGYYEQYF; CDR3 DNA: TGTGCCAGCAGCTTAGCGGGGACTGGCTACTACGAGCAGTACTTC
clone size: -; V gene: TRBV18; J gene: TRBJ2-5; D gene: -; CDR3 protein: CASSPSGSETQYF; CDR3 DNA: TGTGCCAGCTCACCATCCGGGAGCGAGACCCAGTACTTC
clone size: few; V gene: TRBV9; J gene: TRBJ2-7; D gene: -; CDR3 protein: CASSVGPDFGYEQYF; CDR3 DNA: TGTGCCAGCAGCGTAGGACCGGACTTCGGCTACGAGCAGTACTTC
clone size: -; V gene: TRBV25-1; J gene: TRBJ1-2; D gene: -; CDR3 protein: CASTGAPVANYGYTF; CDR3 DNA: TGTGCCAGCACCGGAGCCCCCGTAGCTAACTATGGCTACACCTTC
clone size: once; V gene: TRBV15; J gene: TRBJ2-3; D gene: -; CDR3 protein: CATSRGTTDTDTQYF; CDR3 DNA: TGTGCCACCAGCAGGGGGACGACCGACACAGATACGCAGTATTTT
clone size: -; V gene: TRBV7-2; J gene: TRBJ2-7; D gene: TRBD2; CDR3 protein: CASSFGSGSSYEQYF; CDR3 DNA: TGTGCCAGCAGCTTCGGTAGCGGGAGCTCCTACGAGCAGTACTTC
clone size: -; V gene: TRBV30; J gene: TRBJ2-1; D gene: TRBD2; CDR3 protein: CAWSRTSGNEQFF; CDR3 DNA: TGTGCCTGGAGCAGGACTAGCGGAAATGAGCAGTTCTTC
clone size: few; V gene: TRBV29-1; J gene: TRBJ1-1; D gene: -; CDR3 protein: CSVVAGAAEAFF; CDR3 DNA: TGCAGCGTTGTGGCGGGGGCGGCTGAAGCTTTCTTT
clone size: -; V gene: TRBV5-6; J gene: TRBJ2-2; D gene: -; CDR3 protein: CASSFDPNTGELFF; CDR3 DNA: TGTGCCAGCAGCTTTGACCCGAACACCGGGGAGCTGTTTTTT
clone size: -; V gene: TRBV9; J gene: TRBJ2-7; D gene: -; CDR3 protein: CASSVLSDSYEQYF; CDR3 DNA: TGTGCCAGCAGCGTCCTTTCGGACTCCTACGAGCAGTACTTC
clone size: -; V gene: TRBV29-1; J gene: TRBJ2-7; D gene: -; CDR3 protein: CSAGEYEQYF; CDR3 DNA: TGCAGCGCGGGGGAATACGAGCAGTACTTC
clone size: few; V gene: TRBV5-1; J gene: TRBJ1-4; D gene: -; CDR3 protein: CASSLIIGATNEKLFF; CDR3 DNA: TGCGCCAGCAGCTTGATCATCGGGGCAACTAATGAAAAACTGTTTTTT
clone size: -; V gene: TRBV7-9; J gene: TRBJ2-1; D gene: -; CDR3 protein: CASSPLGAGNEQFF; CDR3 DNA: TGTGCCAGCAGCCCCTTAGGGGCAGGGAATGAGCAGTTCTTC
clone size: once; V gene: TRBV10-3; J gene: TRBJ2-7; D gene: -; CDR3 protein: CACANSYEQYF; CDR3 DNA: TGTGCTTGTGCCAACTCCTACGAGCAGTACTTC
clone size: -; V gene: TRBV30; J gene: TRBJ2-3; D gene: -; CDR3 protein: CAWSAGGRNTDTQYF; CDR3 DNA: TGTGCCTGGAGCGCCGGGGGACGGAACACAGATACGCAGTATTTT